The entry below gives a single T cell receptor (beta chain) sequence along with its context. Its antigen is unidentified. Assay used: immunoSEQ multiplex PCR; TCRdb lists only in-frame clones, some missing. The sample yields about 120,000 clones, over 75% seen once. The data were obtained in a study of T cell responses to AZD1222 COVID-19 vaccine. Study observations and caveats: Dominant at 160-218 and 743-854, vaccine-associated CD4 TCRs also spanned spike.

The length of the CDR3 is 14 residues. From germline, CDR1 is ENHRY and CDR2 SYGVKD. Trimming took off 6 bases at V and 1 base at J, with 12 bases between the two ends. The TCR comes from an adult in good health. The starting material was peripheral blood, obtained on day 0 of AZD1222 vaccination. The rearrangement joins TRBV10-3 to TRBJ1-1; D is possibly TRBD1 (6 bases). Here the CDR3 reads CAIRDLGGNTEAFF. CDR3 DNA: TGTGCCATCAGGGACTTAGGGGGGAACACTGAAGCTTTCTTT.